This TCR beta chain comes out of a study of CD8 T cells in ankylosing spondylitis. Study-level results: A motif of under 10 highly homologous TCR beta variants was seen as apparently characteristic of ankylosing spondylitis blood. Disease-linked clones bore a CD8+ phenotype and were relatively rare in peripheral blood. Clones tied to disease were said to be significantly enriched in matched ankylosing spondylitis synovial fluid.

Germline CDR1 is LNHNV and CDR2 is YYDKDF (reference sequence). This CDR3 has 16 amino acids. J was trimmed by 8 bases and V by 0 bases; bases with no gene match: 10. Making use of molecular barcodes, quantitative 5'-RACE generated TCR beta libraries. TCRdb reprocessed the 5' RACE reads with MiXCR, giving one entry per CDR3 protein. Of more than 150,000 distinct CDR3 sequences detected, over 15% appear once; the ten largest clones hold around 4.1%. This clonotype came up many times. The antigen remains unidentified. This chain links TRBV15 with TRBJ2-1, with 7 bases lining up with TRBD2. Sequenced: blood, either unsorted or a sorted T cell fraction (not recorded which). The sequence derives from a male donor aged 5-29 years with ankylosing spondylitis or in good health (not recorded which). In DNA form, the CDR3 reads TGTGCCACCAGCAGAGAGCGGGAGAGCGTATTGCATGAGCAGTTCTTC. As protein: CATSRERESVLHEQFF.